The 2 T cell receptor beta chains listed next were all sequenced from one sample in a study of cytomegalovirus exposure and HLA in healthy donors. Vbeta (60) and Jbeta (13) primers were used in the PCR. Profiled with immunoSEQ multiplex PCR; TCRdb holds only in-frame clones, not every one. Of around 150,000 clones in the sample, approximately 85% were seen once. The specimen sequenced was PBMCs. The receptors originated from a man younger than 35 in good health and CMV-seropositive.

The genes are TRBV19 and TRBJ2-2, with TRBD1 matching over 8 bases. This CDR3 is 15 amino acids long. Germline trimming cut 3 bases from V and 6 bases from J; bases unmatched to any gene: 6. Germline-derived CDR1 and CDR2 are LNHDA and SQIVND (reference sequence). CDR3 DNA sequence: TGTGCCAGTAGTATTGGACAGGGCCGGGCCGGGGAGCTGTTTTTT. It translates to CASSIGQGRAGELFF.

The J gene is TRBJ1-2, the V gene TRBV18, with TRBD1 matching 8 bases. From germline, CDR1 is KGHSH and CDR2 LQKENI. The V and J ends lost 1 base and 0 bases, in that order; junction bases with no gene match: 7. The CDR3 spans 17 residues. The chain's CDR3 is CASSPRGQGLPNYGYTF. DNA for the CDR3: TGTGCCAGCTCACCACGAGGACAGGGCCTACCTAACTATGGCTACACCTTC.